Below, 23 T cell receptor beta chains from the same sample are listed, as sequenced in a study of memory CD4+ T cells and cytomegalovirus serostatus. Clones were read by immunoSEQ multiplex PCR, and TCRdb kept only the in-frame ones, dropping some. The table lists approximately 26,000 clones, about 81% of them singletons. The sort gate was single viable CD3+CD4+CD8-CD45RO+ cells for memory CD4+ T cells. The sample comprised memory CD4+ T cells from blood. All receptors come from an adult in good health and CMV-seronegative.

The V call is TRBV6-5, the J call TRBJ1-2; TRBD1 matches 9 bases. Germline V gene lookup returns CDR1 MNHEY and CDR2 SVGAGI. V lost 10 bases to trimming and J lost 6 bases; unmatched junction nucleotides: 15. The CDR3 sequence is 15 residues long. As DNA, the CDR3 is TGTGCCACCAGGAGACAGGGGGAATCCCATCATGGCTACACCTTC. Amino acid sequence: CATRRQGESHHGYTF.

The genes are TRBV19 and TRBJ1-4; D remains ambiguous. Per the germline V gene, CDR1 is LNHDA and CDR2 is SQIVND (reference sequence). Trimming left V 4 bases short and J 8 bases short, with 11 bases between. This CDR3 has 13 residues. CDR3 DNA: TGTGCCAGTAGTAGCAACCCGGGGGAAAAACTGTTTTTT. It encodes CASSSNPGEKLFF.

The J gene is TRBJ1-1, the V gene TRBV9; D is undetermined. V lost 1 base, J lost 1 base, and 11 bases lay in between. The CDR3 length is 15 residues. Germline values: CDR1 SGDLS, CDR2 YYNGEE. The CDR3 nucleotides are TGTGCCAGCAGCGTACGTCTGGAGCCGAACACTGAAGCTTTCTTT. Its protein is CASSVRLEPNTEAFF.

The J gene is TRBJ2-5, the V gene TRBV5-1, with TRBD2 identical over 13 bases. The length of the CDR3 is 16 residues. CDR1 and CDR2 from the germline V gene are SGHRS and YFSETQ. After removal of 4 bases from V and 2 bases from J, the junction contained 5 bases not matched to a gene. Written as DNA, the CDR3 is TGCGCCAGCAGCAGGGGACTAGCGGGACGGCAAGAGACCCAGTACTTC. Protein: CASSRGLAGRQETQYF.

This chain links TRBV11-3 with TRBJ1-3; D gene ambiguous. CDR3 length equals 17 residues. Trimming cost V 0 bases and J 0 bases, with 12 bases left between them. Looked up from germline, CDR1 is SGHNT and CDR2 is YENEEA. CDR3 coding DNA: TGTGCCAGCAGCTTAGACTTCGGTTACTTCTCTGGAAACACCATATATTTT. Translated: CASSLDFGYFSGNTIYF.

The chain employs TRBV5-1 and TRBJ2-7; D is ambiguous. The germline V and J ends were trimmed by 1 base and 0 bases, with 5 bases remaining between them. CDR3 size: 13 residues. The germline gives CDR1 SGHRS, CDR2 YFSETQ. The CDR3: CASSLSASYEQYF. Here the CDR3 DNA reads TGCGCCAGCAGCTTGTCGGCCTCCTACGAGCAGTACTTC.

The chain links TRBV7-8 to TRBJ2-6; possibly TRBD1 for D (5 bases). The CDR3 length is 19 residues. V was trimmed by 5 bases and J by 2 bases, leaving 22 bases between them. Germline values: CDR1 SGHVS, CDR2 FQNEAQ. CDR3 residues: CASSHQGSTPTTGANVLTF. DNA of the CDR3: TGTGCCAGCAGCCACCAGGGCTCTACTCCAACCACTGGGGCCAACGTCCTGACTTTC. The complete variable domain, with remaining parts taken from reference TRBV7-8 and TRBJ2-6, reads GAGVSQSPRYKVAKRGQDVALRCDPISGHVSLFWYQQALGQGPEFLTYFQNEAQLDKSGLPSDRFFAERPEGSVSTLKIQRTQQEDSAVYLCASSHQGSTPTTGANVLTFGAGSRLTVL.

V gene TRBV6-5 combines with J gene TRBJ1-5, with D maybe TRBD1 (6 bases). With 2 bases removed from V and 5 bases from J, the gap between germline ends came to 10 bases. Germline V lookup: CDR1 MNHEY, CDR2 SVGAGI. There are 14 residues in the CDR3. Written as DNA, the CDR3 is TGTGCCAGCAGTTACCACAGGGTCGATCAGCCCCAGCATTTT. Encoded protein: CASSYHRVDQPQHF.

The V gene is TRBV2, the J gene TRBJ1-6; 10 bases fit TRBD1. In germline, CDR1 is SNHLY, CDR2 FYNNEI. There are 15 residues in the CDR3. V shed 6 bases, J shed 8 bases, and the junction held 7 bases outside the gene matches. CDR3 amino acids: CASRSTGGFYSPLHF. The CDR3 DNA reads TGTGCCAGCAGATCGACAGGGGGCTTTTATTCACCCCTCCACTTT.

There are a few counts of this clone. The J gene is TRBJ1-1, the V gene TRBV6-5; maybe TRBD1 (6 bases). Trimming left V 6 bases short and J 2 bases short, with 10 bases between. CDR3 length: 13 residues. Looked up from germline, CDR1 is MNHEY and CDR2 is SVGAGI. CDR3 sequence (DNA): TGTGCCAGCAGGCGGGACATAAACACTGAAGCTTTCTTT. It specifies CASRRDINTEAFF.

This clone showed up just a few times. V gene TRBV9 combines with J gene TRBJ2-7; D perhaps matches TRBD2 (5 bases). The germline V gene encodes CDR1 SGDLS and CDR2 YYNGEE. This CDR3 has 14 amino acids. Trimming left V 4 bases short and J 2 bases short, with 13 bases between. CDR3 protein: CASSPRIGTYEQYF. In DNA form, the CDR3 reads TGTGCCAGCAGCCCGAGAATCGGGACCTACGAGCAGTACTTC.

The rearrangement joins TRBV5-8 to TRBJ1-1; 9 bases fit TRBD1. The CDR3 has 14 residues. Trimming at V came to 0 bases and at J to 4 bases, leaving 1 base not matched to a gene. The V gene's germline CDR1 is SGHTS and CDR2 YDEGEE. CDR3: CASSLGDRATEAFF. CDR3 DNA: TGTGCCAGCAGCTTGGGGGACAGGGCCACTGAAGCTTTCTTT.

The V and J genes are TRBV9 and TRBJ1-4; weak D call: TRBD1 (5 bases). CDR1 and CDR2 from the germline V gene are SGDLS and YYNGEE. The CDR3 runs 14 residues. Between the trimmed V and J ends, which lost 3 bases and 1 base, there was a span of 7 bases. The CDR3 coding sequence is TGTGCCAGCAGCGCCAGGGTAACTAATGAAAAACTGTTTTTT. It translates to CASSARVTNEKLFF.

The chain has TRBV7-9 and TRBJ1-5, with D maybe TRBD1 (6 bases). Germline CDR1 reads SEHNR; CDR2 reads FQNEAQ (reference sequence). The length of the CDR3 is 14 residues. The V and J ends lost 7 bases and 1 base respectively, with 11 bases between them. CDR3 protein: CASTSTGSNQPQHF. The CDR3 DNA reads TGTGCCAGCACCTCGACAGGAAGCAATCAGCCCCAGCATTTT.

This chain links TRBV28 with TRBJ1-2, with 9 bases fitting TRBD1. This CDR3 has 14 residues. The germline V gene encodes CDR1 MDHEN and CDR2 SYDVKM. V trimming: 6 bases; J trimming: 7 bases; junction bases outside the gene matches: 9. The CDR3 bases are TGTGCCAGCAGGACCACCGGGACAGGGTCTGGCTACACCTTC. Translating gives CASRTTGTGSGYTF.

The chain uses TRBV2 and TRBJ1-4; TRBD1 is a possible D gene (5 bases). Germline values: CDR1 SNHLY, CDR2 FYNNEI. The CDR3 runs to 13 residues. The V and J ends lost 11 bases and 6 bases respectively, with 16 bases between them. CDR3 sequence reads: CACRDGFDEKLFF. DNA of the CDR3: TGTGCCTGTAGGGACGGGTTCGATGAAAAACTGTTTTTT.

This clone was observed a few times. The CDR3 DNA is TGTGCCAGCAGCTTTAGAGGAGGGGACTCCGATTCACCCCTCCACTTT. Protein sequence: CASSFRGGDSDSPLHF. J is TRBJ1-6 and V is TRBV5-6; D is possibly TRBD1 (5 bases). V dropped 2 bases and J dropped 8 bases, with 17 bases sitting between them. The CDR3 runs to 16 residues. Germline-derived CDR1 and CDR2 are SGHDT and YYEEEE.

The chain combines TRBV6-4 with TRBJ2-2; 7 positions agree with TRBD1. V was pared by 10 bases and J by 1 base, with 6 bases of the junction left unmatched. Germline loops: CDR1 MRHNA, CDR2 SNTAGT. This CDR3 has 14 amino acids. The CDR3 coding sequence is TGTGCCACAGGGGACAGAGAGAACACCGGGGAGCTGTTTTTT. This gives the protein CATGDRENTGELFF.

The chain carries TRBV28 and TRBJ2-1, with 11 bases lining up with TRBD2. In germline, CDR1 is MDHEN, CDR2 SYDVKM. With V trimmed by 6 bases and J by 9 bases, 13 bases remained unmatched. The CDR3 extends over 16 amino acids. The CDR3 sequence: CASSPGASGGWSEQFF. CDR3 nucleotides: TGTGCCAGCAGCCCGGGAGCTAGCGGGGGGTGGAGTGAGCAGTTCTTC.

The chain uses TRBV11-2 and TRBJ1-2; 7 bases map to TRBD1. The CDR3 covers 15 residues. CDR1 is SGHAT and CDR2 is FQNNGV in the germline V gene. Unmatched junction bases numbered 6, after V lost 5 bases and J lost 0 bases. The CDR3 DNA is TGTGCCAGCAGCCTCGACAGGGAAGCTAACTATGGCTACACCTTC. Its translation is CASSLDREANYGYTF.

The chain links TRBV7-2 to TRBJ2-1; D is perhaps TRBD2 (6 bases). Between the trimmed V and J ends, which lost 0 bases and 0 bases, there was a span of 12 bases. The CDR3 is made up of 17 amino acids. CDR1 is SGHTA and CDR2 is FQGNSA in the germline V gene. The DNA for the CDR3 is TGTGCCAGCAGCTTAGCGCGGGGACTTTCCTCCTACAATGAGCAGTTCTTC. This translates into CASSLARGLSSYNEQFF.

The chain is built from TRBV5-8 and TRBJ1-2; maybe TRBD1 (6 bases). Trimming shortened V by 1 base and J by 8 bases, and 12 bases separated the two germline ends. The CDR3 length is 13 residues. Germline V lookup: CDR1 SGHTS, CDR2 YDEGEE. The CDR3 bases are TGTGCCAGCAGCTTGAACAGGGCCTCGGGCTACACCTTC. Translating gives CASSLNRASGYTF. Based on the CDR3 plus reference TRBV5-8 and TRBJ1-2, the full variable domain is EAGVTQSPTHLIKTRGQQATLRCSPISGHTSVYWYQQALGLGLQFLLWYDEGEERNRGNFPPRFSGRQFPNYSSELNVNALELEDSALYLCASSLNRASGYTFGSGTRLTVV.

The CDR3 DNA follows: TGTGCCAGCAGTTACTCGGCAGGGGGCCATGAAAAACTGTTTTTT. Its protein product is CASSYSAGGHEKLFF. The chain carries TRBV6-5 and TRBJ1-4, with 8 bases lining up with TRBD1. Per germline, CDR1 MNHEY and CDR2 SVGAGI. V lost 0 bases and J lost 6; bases outside the gene matches: 3. The CDR3 sequence is 15 residues long.